This TCR beta chain was profiled in a study of circulating and synovial CD4+ cells in juvenile arthritis. General study results and limits: Circulating pathogenic-like lymphocytes shared a substantially higher fraction of CDR3 sequences with synovium than bulk blood. Bulk blood CD4 repertoires were more diverse than these. CPL versus bulk CD4 samples: T cell genome counts differed by at least an order of magnitude.

Sequenced samples came from active juvenile idiopathic arthritis patients. In regard to this clone: Its antigen is still unknown.

V lost 1 base to trimming and J lost 5 bases, with 12 bases between them. This CDR3 contains 14 residues. Germline CDR1 is SGHRS and CDR2 is YFSETQ. The data were produced by immunoSEQ multiplex PCR, yet TCRdb's version contains in-frame clones alone and is incomplete. Seen here are about 34,000 clones, roughly 95% observed once, and the top ten hold less than 0.2%. The chain carries TRBV5-1 and TRBJ2-5, with D hard to call. Sequenced: CD4+ T cells from blood. This clonotype was sampled from a human donor with juvenile idiopathic arthritis. The CDR3, as DNA: TGCGCCAGCAGCTTGTGGGCAGATGGGGAGACCCAGTACTTC. This gives the protein CASSLWADGETQYF.